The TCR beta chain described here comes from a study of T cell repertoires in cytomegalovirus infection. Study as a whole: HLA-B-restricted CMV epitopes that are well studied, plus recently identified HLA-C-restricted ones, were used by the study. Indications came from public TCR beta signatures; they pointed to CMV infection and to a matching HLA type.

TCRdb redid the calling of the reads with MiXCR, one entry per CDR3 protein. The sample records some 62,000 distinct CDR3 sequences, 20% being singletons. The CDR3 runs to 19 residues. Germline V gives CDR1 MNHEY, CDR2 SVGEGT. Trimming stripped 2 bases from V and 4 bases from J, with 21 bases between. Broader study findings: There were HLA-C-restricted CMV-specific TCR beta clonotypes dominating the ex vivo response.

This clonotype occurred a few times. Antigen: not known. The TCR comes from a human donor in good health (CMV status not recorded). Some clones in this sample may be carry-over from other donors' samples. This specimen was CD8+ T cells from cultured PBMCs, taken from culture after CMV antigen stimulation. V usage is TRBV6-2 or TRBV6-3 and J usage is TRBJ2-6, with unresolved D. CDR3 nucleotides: TGTGCCAGCAGTTACCCCACCGGGCCTTTCCTCGGAGGGGCCAACGTCCTGACTTTC. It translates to CASSYPTGPFLGGANVLTF.